This T cell receptor beta chain was sequenced for a study of breast tumors, draining lymph nodes, adjacent tissues. Trimming removed 4 bases from V and 4 bases from J, with 7 bases in between. CDR1 and CDR2 (germline): DFQATT, SNEGSKA (reference sequence). The CDR3 covers 12 residues. TCRdb redid the calling of the multiplex PCR reads with MiXCR, one entry per CDR3 protein. The table has approximately 22,000 distinct CDR3 sequences, approximately 64% seen once. What was sequenced was tumor-adjacent breast tissue. The sequence was collected from a female donor with breast cancer. Some clones in this sample may be carry-over from other donors' samples. The rearrangement joins TRBV20-1 to TRBJ2-2, with D uncertain. The CDR3 is CSANWGTGELFF. CDR3 sequence (DNA): TGCAGTGCTAACTGGGGCACCGGGGAGCTGTTTTTT.